Listed here are 24 T cell receptor beta chains from one sample, sequenced in a study of control samples from healthy donors and cancer patients. Some clones are missing from TCRdb's copy, which holds only in-frame ones; the method was immunoSEQ multiplex PCR. The sample yields about 160,000 clones, over 85% seen once. The specimen sequenced was blood. The source of these receptors is a young man in good health.

The gene calls are TRBV28 and TRBJ2-5; 7 nucleotides match TRBD2. In germline, CDR1 is MDHEN, CDR2 SYDVKM. The CDR3 is 13 amino acids. The J segment lost 2 bases and the V segment lost 5 bases, leaving 2 bases of the junction unmatched. The CDR3 loop is CASSLAVQETQYF. In DNA, the CDR3 is TGTGCCAGCAGTCTAGCGGTGCAAGAGACCCAGTACTTC.

This rearrangement joins TRBV5-4 to TRBJ1-2; D not resolved. Per germline, CDR1 SGHNT and CDR2 YYREEE (reference sequence). The V end lost 0 bases, the J end lost 6 bases, and 9 bases lay between the germline ends. This CDR3 is built from 13 residues. The CDR3 loop reads CASSLGQDDGYTF. The CDR3 DNA follows: TGTGCCAGCAGCTTGGGACAAGACGATGGCTACACCTTC.

The sample holds many counts of this clone. V usage is TRBV5-4 and J usage is TRBJ2-7; the D call may be TRBD1 or TRBD2 (5 bases each). CDR1 and CDR2 from the germline V gene are SGHNT and YYREEE (reference sequence). V lost 4 bases to trimming and J lost 4 bases, with 18 bases between them. CDR3 size: 15 residues. The CDR3 sequence: CASSGTRGRLYEQYF. CDR3 nucleotides: TGTGCCAGCAGCGGGACCAGAGGACGTCTATACGAGCAGTACTTC.

The chain joins TRBV7-9 to TRBJ2-1; 8 bases match TRBD2. This CDR3 region has 15 residues. With V trimmed by 7 bases and J by 3 bases, 8 bases remained unmatched. Looked up from germline, CDR1 is SEHNR and CDR2 is FQNEAQ (reference sequence). The chain's CDR3 is CASTSGTSFYNEQFF. The CDR3 DNA reads as TGTGCCAGCACATCGGGGACTAGTTTCTACAATGAGCAGTTCTTC.

The chain has TRBV7-3 and TRBJ2-1; D not resolved. V was pared by 5 bases and J by 4 bases, with 15 bases between. The CDR3 extends over 15 amino acids. Germline values: CDR1 SGHTA, CDR2 FQGTGA. The CDR3 DNA reads TGTGCCAGCAGCCTAAACTATGGGGTTTACAATGAGCAGTTCTTC. This encodes CASSLNYGVYNEQFF. Combining the CDR3 with reference TRBV7-3 and TRBJ2-1 gives the whole variable domain GAGVSQTPSNKVTEKGKYVELRCDPISGHTALYWYRQSLGQGPEFLIYFQGTGAADDSGLPNDRFFAVRPEGSVSTLKIQRTERGDSAVYLCASSLNYGVYNEQFFGPGTRLTVL.

V is TRBV4-2 and J is TRBJ1-2; D may be TRBD1 (5 bases). Trimming shortened V by 4 bases and J by 7 bases, and 16 bases separated the two germline ends. The CDR3 has 14 amino acids. Germline-derived CDR1 and CDR2 are LGHNA and YNFKEQ. CDR3 bases: TGTGCCAGCAGCCGGATGGGGGACTTTGGTGGCTACACCTTC. Amino acids: CASSRMGDFGGYTF.

The chain links TRBV6-2 or TRBV6-3 to TRBJ2-1, with 8 bases lining up with TRBD2. The CDR3 consists of 12 residues. Germline lookup yields CDR1 MNHEY and CDR2 SVGEGT. J was trimmed by 10 bases and V by 5 bases; bases with no gene match: 4. The CDR3 nucleotides read TGTGCCAGCAGTAATCTAGCGGGCGAGCAGTTCTTC. This encodes CASSNLAGEQFF.

The chain uses TRBV6-2 or TRBV6-3 and TRBJ2-3, with 7 bases that match TRBD1. After removal of 2 bases from V and 2 bases from J, the junction contained 10 bases not matched to a gene. From germline, CDR1 is MNHEY and CDR2 SVGEGT. The CDR3 extends over 17 amino acids. The CDR3 is CASSYRKGARITDTQYF. DNA of the CDR3: TGTGCCAGCAGTTACCGAAAGGGGGCGCGAATCACAGATACGCAGTATTTT.

The chain joins TRBV11-3 to TRBJ2-2; D call uncertain. V was trimmed by 1 base and J by 3 bases, leaving 9 bases between them. The length of the CDR3 is 15 residues. Germline-derived CDR1 and CDR2 are SGHNT and YENEEA. The CDR3 is CASSLGSWDTGELFF. Here the CDR3 DNA reads TGTGCCAGCAGCTTAGGGTCTTGGGACACCGGGGAGCTGTTTTTT.

The chain links TRBV29-1 to TRBJ1-1; 8 nucleotides line up with TRBD1. Germline CDR1 and CDR2: SQVTM and ANQGSEA. V lost 6 bases, J lost 0 bases, and 9 bases stayed unmatched. The length of the CDR3 is 15 residues. The CDR3 is CSVKRTGSVNTEAFF. CDR3 coding DNA: TGCAGCGTGAAGAGGACAGGGTCCGTGAACACTGAAGCTTTCTTT.

The CDR3 spells CASRDPDTLSRLNTEAFF. Written as DNA, the CDR3 is TGTGCCAGCAGGGATCCGGACACTCTTTCGCGTTTAAACACTGAAGCTTTCTTT. The genes are TRBV2 and TRBJ1-1; tentatively, D is TRBD1 (5 bases). V lost 6 bases to trimming and J lost 2 bases, with 25 bases between them. The CDR3 consists of 18 residues. Germline CDR1 and CDR2: SNHLY and FYNNEI.

V usage is TRBV18 and J usage is TRBJ1-4; 7 bases agree with TRBD1. The V segment lost 3 bases and the J segment 3 bases; nucleotides outside the gene matches: 1. Germline assignment: CDR1 KGHSH and CDR2 LQKENI. The CDR3 sequence is 14 residues long. CDR3 protein: CASSPGTANEKLFF. In nucleotides, the CDR3 is TGTGCCAGCTCACCCGGGACAGCTAATGAAAAACTGTTTTTT.

The chain's CDR3 is CASSLRRGRTEAFF. The CDR3 nucleotides read TGTGCCAGCAGCTTGAGAAGGGGGCGCACTGAAGCTTTCTTT. This chain joins TRBV5-6 and TRBJ1-1; TRBD1 aligns across 7 bases. Germline V gene lookup returns CDR1 SGHDT and CDR2 YYEEEE. This CDR3 spans 14 amino acids. The junction had 4 bases not matched to a gene; V was cut back by 1 base and J by 4 bases.

The rearrangement uses TRBV5-7 and TRBJ2-1; possibly TRBD1 for D (5 bases). TRBV5-7 is classed as an ORF, of uncertain function. Trimming shortened V by 6 bases and J by 2 bases, and 24 bases separated the two germline ends. CDR3 size: 18 residues. The DNA for the CDR3 is TGTGCCAGCACCTCACGTAGGGTTGTCAGGGTGCCCTACAATGAGCAGTTCTTC. This translates into CASTSRRVVRVPYNEQFF.

The chain is built from TRBV20-1 and TRBJ2-7; D is possibly TRBD2 (6 bases). V lost 3 bases and J lost 4, with 19 bases in between. The CDR3 totals 15 residues. Germline assignment: CDR1 DFQATT and CDR2 SNEGSKA (reference sequence). In nucleotides, the CDR3 is TGCAGTGCTAGTGCCGCGGGGCGGAGGGGATACGAGCAGTACTTC. It translates to CSASAAGRRGYEQYF.

The CDR3 loop reads CASSREDRGTYGYTF. The DNA of the CDR3 is TGTGCCAGCAGCCGGGAGGACAGGGGAACCTATGGCTACACCTTC. The chain recombines TRBV7-8 with TRBJ1-2, with 9 positions matching TRBD1. Per germline, CDR1 SGHVS and CDR2 FQNEAQ. Trimming removed 5 bases from V and 4 bases from J; junction bases left unmatched: 8. The CDR3 runs to 15 residues.

As DNA, the CDR3 is TGCGCCAGCAGCACCTCCCTAGCGGGAGTTTCCAATGAGCAGTTCTTC. It is translated as CASSTSLAGVSNEQFF. This sequence joins TRBV5-1 and TRBJ2-1; TRBD2 matches at 10 bases. The CDR3 spans 16 residues. Germline trimming cut 4 bases from V and 6 bases from J; bases unmatched to any gene: 10. Germline V gene lookup returns CDR1 SGHRS and CDR2 YFSETQ.

The rearrangement uses TRBV6-1 and TRBJ2-2, with 7 bases fitting TRBD1. The CDR3 has 16 residues. The germline V gene has CDR1 MNHNS and CDR2 SASEGT. The ends lost 4 bases at V and 2 bases at J; junction bases unmatched: 7. The CDR3, as DNA: TGTGCCAGCAGTGGGAACAGGGGCACCAACACCGGGGAGCTGTTTTTT. This codes for CASSGNRGTNTGELFF.

The chain joins TRBV12-3 or TRBV12-4 to TRBJ2-1; D gene uncertain. The germline V and J ends were trimmed by 5 bases and 9 bases, with 8 bases remaining between them. The length of the CDR3 is 11 residues. DNA for the CDR3: TGTGCCAGCAGTCCCAGAGTTGAGCAGTTCTTC. This gives the protein CASSPRVEQFF.

V usage is TRBV7-9 and J usage is TRBJ2-7; perhaps TRBD2 as D (5 bases). CDR3 length: 13 residues. The V end was cut by 5 bases, the J end by 5 bases, with 13 bases between. Looked up from germline, CDR1 is SEHNR and CDR2 is FQNEAQ (reference sequence). Here the CDR3 reads CASSLGNGDEQYF. Written as DNA, the CDR3 is TGTGCCAGCAGCCTCGGGAATGGTGACGAGCAGTACTTC. The full variable domain, rest sourced from reference TRBV7-9 and TRBJ2-7, is DTGVSQNPRHKITKRGQNVTFRCDPISEHNRLYWYRQTLGQGPEFLTYFQNEAQLEKSRLLSDRFSAERPKGSFSTLEIQRTEQGDSAMYLCASSLGNGDEQYFGPGTRLTVT.

This chain joins TRBV19 and TRBJ2-3; 7 bases agree with TRBD1. Losses at the gene ends were 1 base for V and 5 bases for J; bases not matched to a gene: 6. There are 15 residues in the CDR3. Germline assignment: CDR1 LNHDA and CDR2 SQIVND (reference sequence). CDR3 in DNA: TGTGCCAGTAGTATAGTGACAGGGTCAAAAGATACGCAGTATTTT. Encoded protein: CASSIVTGSKDTQYF.

This chain joins TRBV20-1 and TRBJ1-2; D remains ambiguous. CDR3 length: 10 residues. Germline assignment: CDR1 DFQATT and CDR2 SNEGSKA (reference sequence). Trimming removed 5 bases from V and 3 bases from J, with 4 bases in between. CDR3 amino acids: CSARYYGYTF. The CDR3 DNA follows: TGCAGTGCTCGTTACTATGGCTACACCTTC.

The rearrangement links TRBV21-1 to TRBJ2-1; TRBD2, the D gene given by the table, was not confirmed from the DNA. TRBV21-1 is an annotated pseudogene. This CDR3 comprises 14 residues. The CDR3 is CASRWTSGNNEQFF. For the CDR3, the DNA is TGTGCCAGCAGGTGGACTAGCGGGAACAATGAGCAGTTCTTC.

This sequence joins TRBV7-9 and TRBJ1-1, with D possibly being TRBD1 (5 bases). The CDR3 is made up of 17 amino acids. Germline CDR1 reads SEHNR; CDR2 reads FQNEAQ (reference sequence). The V end lost 2 bases, the J end lost 0 bases, and 16 bases lay between the germline ends. The CDR3 reads CASSLSLGGNLNTEAFF. The CDR3 region has the DNA TGTGCCAGCAGCTTAAGTCTTGGGGGGAACTTGAACACTGAAGCTTTCTTT. Full variable domain (remainder filled in from reference TRBV7-9 and TRBJ1-1): DTGVSQNPRHKITKRGQNVTFRCDPISEHNRLYWYRQTLGQGPEFLTYFQNEAQLEKSRLLSDRFSAERPKGSFSTLEIQRTEQGDSAMYLCASSLSLGGNLNTEAFFGQGTRLTVV.